Following are 14 T cell receptor beta chains from one sample sequenced in a study of T-cell memory formation after mild COVID-19. MiXCR, run by TCRdb on the 5' RACE reads, gives a single entry per CDR3 protein. Of hundreds of thousands of distinct CDR3 sequences listed, roughly 15% are singletons. Sequencing used PBMCs or a T cell subset sorted from them (not recorded which). All receptors derive from a man between 18 and 29 years old who had mild COVID-19 (a few samples of this study predate the infection). Cell type and time point are not known.

This clonotype came up a few times. The rearrangement joins TRBV6-5 to TRBJ1-1; D is ambiguous. CDR3 length equals 13 residues. Germline V lookup: CDR1 MNHEY, CDR2 SVGAGI. V was cut by 2 bases and J by 1 base, with 5 bases left in between. CDR3 amino acids: CASSYNRNTEAFF. For the CDR3, the DNA is TGTGCCAGCAGTTACAATAGGAACACTGAAGCTTTCTTT.

This chain joins TRBV20-1 and TRBJ1-4; 10 nucleotides agree with TRBD1. CDR3 size: 13 residues. V lost 6 bases, J lost 8 bases, and 6 bases stayed unmatched. CDR1 is DFQATT and CDR2 is SNEGSKA in the germline V gene (reference sequence). As DNA, the CDR3 is TGCAGTGCGCGGGACAGGGGTGGCGAAAAACTGTTTTTT. This translates into CSARDRGGEKLFF.

The chain uses TRBV12-3 or TRBV12-4 and TRBJ1-2; D is unclear. This CDR3 has 11 amino acids. V lost 6 bases and J lost 8, with 10 bases in between. CDR3 DNA: TGTGCCAGCAGCCAGGTCGGCGGCTACACCTTC. It is translated as CASSQVGGYTF.

The chain links TRBV6-5 to TRBJ2-1, with 9 bases matching TRBD2. The CDR3 is made up of 16 amino acids. With V trimmed by 6 bases and J by 4 bases, 10 bases remained unmatched. Germline V gene sequence: CDR1 MNHEY, CDR2 SVGAGI. The CDR3 nucleotides read TGTGCCAGCAGCTACGGCGGGCTAGCGGGGTACAATGAGCAGTTCTTC. It codes for CASSYGGLAGYNEQFF.

This chain connects TRBV7-6 to TRBJ2-3; 8 bases match TRBD1. The CDR3 is 19 amino acids. The V segment lost 0 bases and the J segment 4 bases; nucleotides outside the gene matches: 15. CDR1 and CDR2 from the germline V gene are SGHVS and FNYEAQ. The CDR3 sequence: CASSLALRQGAPSADTQYF. CDR3 bases: TGTGCCAGCAGCTTAGCGTTAAGGCAGGGGGCTCCTAGCGCAGATACGCAGTATTTT.

The table lists this clonotype with a few counts. The rearrangement links TRBV20-1 to TRBJ2-7; 7 bases match TRBD1. V trimming: 2 bases; J trimming: 5 bases; junction bases outside the gene matches: 3. The CDR3 loop spans 12 amino acids. Germline values: CDR1 DFQATT, CDR2 SNEGSKA (reference sequence). For the CDR3, the DNA is TGCAGTGCTAGAAGGGGGCCCAACGAGCAGTACGTC. Amino acid sequence: CSARRGPNEQYV.

This clonotype was seen a few times. The V gene is TRBV5-1, the J gene TRBJ1-3; the D gene is possibly TRBD1 (6 bases). This CDR3 region has 15 residues. The ends were cut back, 1 base at V and 0 bases at J, with 8 bases in the middle. Germline CDR1 and CDR2: SGHRS and YFSETQ. The CDR3 sequence: CASSLRDTSGNTIYF. The CDR3, as DNA: TGCGCCAGCAGCTTGAGGGACACCTCTGGAAACACCATATATTTT. The full variable domain, its missing parts supplied by reference TRBV5-1 and TRBJ1-3, is KAGVTQTPRYLIKTRGQQVTLSCSPISGHRSVSWYQQTPGQGLQFLFEYFSETQRNKGNFPGRFSGRQFSNSRSEMNVSTLELGDSALYLCASSLRDTSGNTIYFGEGSWLTVV.

This clonotype came up a few times. This sequence joins TRBV12-3 or TRBV12-4 and TRBJ1-4, with D possibly being TRBD1 (6 bases). The germline V and J ends were trimmed by 3 bases and 8 bases, with 10 bases remaining between them. This CDR3 spans 13 amino acids. In nucleotides, the CDR3 is TGTGCCAGCAGTTTTGGAGGGGGAGAAAAACTGTTTTTT. It codes for CASSFGGGEKLFF.

In its sample, this clonotype was seen a few times. The chain joins TRBV7-6 to TRBJ2-7; D assignment may be TRBD1 or TRBD2 (5 bases each). The CDR3 extends over 15 amino acids. Trimming removed 2 bases at V and 1 base at J, with 12 bases between. CDR1 and CDR2 (germline): SGHVS, FNYEAQ. The CDR3 nucleotides are TGTGCCAGCAGCTTATCCGGGACGGCGTCCTACGAGCAGTACTTC. Translated, it gives CASSLSGTASYEQYF.

This clonotype appeared a few times. The chain combines TRBV5-1 with TRBJ2-6, with D tentatively TRBD1 (6 bases). The CDR3 contains 18 residues. Trimming left V 0 bases short and J 1 base short, with 14 bases between. Germline V gives CDR1 SGHRS, CDR2 YFSETQ. The CDR3 DNA sequence: TGCGCCAGCAGCTTGGCTTCGGACAGTTTATCTGGGGCCAACGTCCTGACTTTC. The encoded protein is CASSLASDSLSGANVLTF. Using reference TRBV5-1 and TRBJ2-6 for the parts outside the CDR3, the full variable domain is KAGVTQTPRYLIKTRGQQVTLSCSPISGHRSVSWYQQTPGQGLQFLFEYFSETQRNKGNFPGRFSGRQFSNSRSEMNVSTLELGDSALYLCASSLASDSLSGANVLTFGAGSRLTVL.

This clonotype was seen a handful of times. This rearrangement joins TRBV20-1 to TRBJ2-5; no clear D gene. The CDR3 covers 14 residues. With 3 bases removed from V and 3 bases from J, the gap between germline ends came to 14 bases. Germline V gene lookup returns CDR1 DFQATT and CDR2 SNEGSKA (reference sequence). CDR3 loop: CSASSVSQKETQYF. The CDR3 DNA follows: TGCAGTGCTAGTTCGGTTAGCCAAAAAGAGACCCAGTACTTC.

The chain combines TRBV5-5 with TRBJ2-2, with D hard to call. CDR3 length: 15 amino acids. V gave up 4 bases and J gave up 3 bases, with 13 bases separating them. Germline CDR1 reads SGHKS; CDR2 reads YYEKEE (reference sequence). For the CDR3, the DNA is TGTGCCAGCAGCGTCGGGTGGGTCGACACCGGGGAGCTGTTTTTT. It yields the protein CASSVGWVDTGELFF. The variable domain in full, with the rest retrieved from reference TRBV5-5 and TRBJ2-2, is DAGVTQSPTHLIKTRGQQVTLRCSPISGHKSVSWYQQVLGQGPQFIFQYYEKEERGRGNFPDRFSARQFPNYSSELNVNALLLGDSALYLCASSVGWVDTGELFFGEGSRLTVL.

About this clonotype: The CDR3 end shows no conserved phenylalanine or tryptophan, and so a read error is likely. The DNA is omitted, as the CDR3 cannot be located on it reliably, and the CDR3 follows TCRdb's listing. The chain uses TRBV7-2 and TRBJ1-1; whether TRBD1, the table's D call, matches the DNA was not checked. The CDR3 is made up of 13 amino acids, end residues included. Germline V lookup: CDR1 SGHTA, CDR2 FQGNSA. The CDR3 reads CASSGLGMLGPAL.

Only a few counts were recorded for this clonotype. The chain couples TRBV3-1 to TRBJ2-7; 10 positions match TRBD1. Germline trimming cut 4 bases from V and 4 bases from J; bases unmatched to any gene: 4. Germline V CDR1 and CDR2: LGHDT, YNNKEL (reference sequence). This CDR3 has 14 residues. For the CDR3, the DNA is TGTGCCAGCAGCCCCGGGACAGGGGAATACGAGCAGTACTTC. Its protein product is CASSPGTGEYEQYF.